This T cell receptor (beta chain) was recovered during a study of T cell responses to AZD1222 COVID-19 vaccine. Study observations and caveats: The study sampled repertoires only after the peak T cell response. Donors were largely white British and mainly female; clonal diversity was possibly underestimated.

V lost 5 bases and J lost 3, with 11 bases in between. Germline CDR1 reads LNHNV; CDR2 reads YYDKDF (reference sequence). The length of the CDR3 is 13 residues. Some clones are missing from TCRdb's copy, which holds only in-frame ones; the method was immunoSEQ multiplex PCR. Among about 160,000 clones, 85% to 90% were seen once, and the ten largest hold 6% to 8%. Concerning this clone itself: The antigen is not known.

The chain joins TRBV15 to TRBJ2-7; D not resolved. The clonotype originates from an adult in good health. The material sequenced was peripheral blood, taken on day 0 of AZD1222 vaccination. The CDR3 spells CATSAGRVYEQYF. CDR3 in DNA: TGTGCCACCAGCGCCGGCAGAGTCTACGAGCAGTACTTC.